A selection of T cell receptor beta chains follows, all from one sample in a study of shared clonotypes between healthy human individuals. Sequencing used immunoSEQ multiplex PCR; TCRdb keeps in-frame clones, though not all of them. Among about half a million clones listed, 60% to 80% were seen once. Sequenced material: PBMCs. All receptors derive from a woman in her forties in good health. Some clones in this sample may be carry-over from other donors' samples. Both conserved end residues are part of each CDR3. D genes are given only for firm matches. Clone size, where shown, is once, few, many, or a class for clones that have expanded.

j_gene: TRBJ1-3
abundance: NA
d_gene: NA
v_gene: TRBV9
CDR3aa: CASSEYRGNTIYF
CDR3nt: TGTGCCAGCAGCGAATACAGGGGAAACACCATATATTTT

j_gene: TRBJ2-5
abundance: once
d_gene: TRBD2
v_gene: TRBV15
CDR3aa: CATSLAAQETQYF
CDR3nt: TGTGCCACCAGCCTAGCGGCGCAAGAGACCCAGTACTTC

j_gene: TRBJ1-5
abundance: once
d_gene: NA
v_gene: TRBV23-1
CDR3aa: CASSQSEPKSSGNQPQHF
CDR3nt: TGCGCCAGCAGTCAATCGGAGCCCAAAAGCTCGGGCAATCAGCCCCAGCATTTT

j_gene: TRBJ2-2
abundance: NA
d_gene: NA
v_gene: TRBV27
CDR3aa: CASSLIGQRYTGELFF
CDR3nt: TGTGCCAGCAGTTTAATAGGACAGAGGTACACCGGGGAGCTGTTTTTT

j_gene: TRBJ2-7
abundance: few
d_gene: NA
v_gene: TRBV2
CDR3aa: CASSPGGVSDLGQYF
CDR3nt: TGTGCCAGCAGCCCCGGGGGCGTTAGCGACCTTGGGCAGTACTTC

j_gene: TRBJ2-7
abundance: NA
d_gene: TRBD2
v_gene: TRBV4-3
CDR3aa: CASSQEALGLAYEQYF
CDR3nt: TGCGCCAGCAGCCAAGAGGCACTTGGACTAGCCTACGAGCAGTACTTC

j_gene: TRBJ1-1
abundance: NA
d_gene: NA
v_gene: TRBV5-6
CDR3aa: CASSPGRTNTEAFF
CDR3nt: TGTGCCAGCAGCCCAGGACGGACGAACACTGAAGCTTTCTTT

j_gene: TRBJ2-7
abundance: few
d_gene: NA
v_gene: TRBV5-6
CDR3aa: CASSVLQGVGEQYF
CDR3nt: TGTGCCAGCAGCGTCTTACAGGGTGTTGGCGAGCAGTACTTC

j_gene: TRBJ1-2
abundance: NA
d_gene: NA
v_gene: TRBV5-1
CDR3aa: CASRQGNYGYTF
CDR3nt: TGCGCCAGCAGACAGGGTAACTATGGCTACACCTTC

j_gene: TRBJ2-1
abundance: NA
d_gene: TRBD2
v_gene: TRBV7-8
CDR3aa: CASSPRGLAGGHDEQFF
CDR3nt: TGTGCCAGCAGCCCTCGGGGACTAGCGGGAGGGCACGATGAGCAGTTCTTC

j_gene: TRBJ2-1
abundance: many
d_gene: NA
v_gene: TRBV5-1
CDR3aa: CASSNPRDLYNEQFF
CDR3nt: TGCGCCAGCAGCAACCCTAGGGACCTGTACAATGAGCAGTTCTTC

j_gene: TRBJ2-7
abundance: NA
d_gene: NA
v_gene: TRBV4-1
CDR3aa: CASSQDLRTSYEQYF
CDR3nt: TGCGCCAGCAGCCAAGATCTCAGGACCAGCTACGAGCAGTACTTC

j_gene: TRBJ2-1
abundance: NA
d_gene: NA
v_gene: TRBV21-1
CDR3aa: CASSTRQGKNEQFF
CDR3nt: TGTGCCAGCAGCACTAGACAGGGGAAGAATGAGCAGTTCTTC

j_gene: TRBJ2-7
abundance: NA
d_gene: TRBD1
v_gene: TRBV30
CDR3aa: CAWSEQGDEQYF
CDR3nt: TGTGCCTGGAGTGAACAGGGGGACGAGCAGTACTTC

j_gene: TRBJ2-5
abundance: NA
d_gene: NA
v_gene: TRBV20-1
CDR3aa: CSAITQETQYF
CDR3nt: TGCAGTGCCATAACCCAAGAGACCCAGTACTTC

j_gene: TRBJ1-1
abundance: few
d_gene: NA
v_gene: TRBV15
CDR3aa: CATSKVGNTEAFF
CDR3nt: TGTGCCACCAGTAAGGTTGGGAACACTGAAGCTTTCTTT

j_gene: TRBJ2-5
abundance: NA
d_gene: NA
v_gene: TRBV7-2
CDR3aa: CASSPSGQETQYF
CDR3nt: TGTGCCAGCAGTCCCAGCGGACAAGAGACCCAGTACTTC

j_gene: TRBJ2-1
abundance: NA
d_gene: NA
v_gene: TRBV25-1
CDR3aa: CASSEPSTYNEQFF
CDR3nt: TGTGCCAGCAGTGAACCCTCGACCTACAATGAGCAGTTCTTC

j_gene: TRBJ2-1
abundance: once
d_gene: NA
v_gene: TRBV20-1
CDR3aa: CSAEAHNEQFF
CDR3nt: TGCAGTGCCGAGGCCCACAATGAGCAGTTCTTC

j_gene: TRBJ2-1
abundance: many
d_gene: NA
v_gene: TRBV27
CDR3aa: CASSSKGGFPSYNEQFF
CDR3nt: TGTGCCAGCAGTTCTAAGGGGGGGTTCCCCTCCTACAATGAGCAGTTCTTC

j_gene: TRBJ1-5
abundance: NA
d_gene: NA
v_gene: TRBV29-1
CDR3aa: CSVEDSPNQPQHF
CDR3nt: TGCAGCGTTGAAGATAGCCCGAACCAGCCCCAGCATTTT

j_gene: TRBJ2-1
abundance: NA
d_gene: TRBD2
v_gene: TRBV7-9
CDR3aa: CASSLDGLAGLNEQFF
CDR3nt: TGTGCCAGCAGCTTAGATGGCCTAGCGGGATTGAATGAGCAGTTCTTC

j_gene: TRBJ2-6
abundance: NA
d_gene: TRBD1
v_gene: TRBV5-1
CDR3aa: CASSLAGPGGSGANVLTF
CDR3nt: TGCGCCAGCAGCTTGGCGGGGCCAGGGGGCTCTGGGGCCAACGTCCTGACTTTC

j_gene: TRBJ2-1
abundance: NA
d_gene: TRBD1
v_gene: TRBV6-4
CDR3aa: CASSNGQGGYNEQFF
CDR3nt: TGTGCCAGCAGTAACGGACAGGGAGGTTACAATGAGCAGTTCTTC

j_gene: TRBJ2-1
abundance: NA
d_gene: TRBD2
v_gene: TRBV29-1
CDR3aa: CSVSLAEYNEQFF
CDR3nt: TGCAGCGTTTCTCTAGCGGAGTACAATGAGCAGTTCTTC

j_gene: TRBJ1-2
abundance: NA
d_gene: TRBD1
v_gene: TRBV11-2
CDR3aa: CASSFRQGKNYGYTF
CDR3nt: TGTGCCAGCAGCTTCCGACAGGGAAAGAACTATGGCTACACCTTC

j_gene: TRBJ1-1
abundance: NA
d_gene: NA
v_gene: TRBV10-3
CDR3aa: CAISEPGQGFEAFF
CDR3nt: TGTGCCATCAGTGAGCCCGGGCAGGGGTTTGAAGCTTTCTTT

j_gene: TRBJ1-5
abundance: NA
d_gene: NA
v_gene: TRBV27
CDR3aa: CASSLGSNQPQHF
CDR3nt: TGTGCCAGCAGTTTAGGTAGCAATCAGCCCCAGCATTTT

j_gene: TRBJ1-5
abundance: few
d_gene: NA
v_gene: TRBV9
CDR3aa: CASSVGTNQPQHF
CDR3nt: TGTGCCAGCAGCGTAGGCACCAATCAGCCCCAGCATTTT

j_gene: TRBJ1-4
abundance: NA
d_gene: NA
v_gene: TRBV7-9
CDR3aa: CASSLRSEQGGEKLFF
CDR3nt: TGTGCCAGCAGCTTAAGATCCGAACAGGGTGGTGAAAAACTGTTTTTT

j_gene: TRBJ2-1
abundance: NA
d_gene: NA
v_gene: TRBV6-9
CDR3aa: CASSPGARGSEQFF
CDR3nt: TGTGCCAGCAGTCCCGGGGCCCGTGGAAGTGAGCAGTTCTTC

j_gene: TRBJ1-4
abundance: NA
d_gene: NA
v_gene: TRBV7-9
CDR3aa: CASSLLGEKLFF
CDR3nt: TGTGCCAGCAGCCTACTTGGGGAAAAACTGTTTTTT

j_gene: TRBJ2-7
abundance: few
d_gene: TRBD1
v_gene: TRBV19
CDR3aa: CASSRSGTGSYEQYF
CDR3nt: TGTGCCAGTAGTCGAAGTGGGACAGGGTCCTACGAGCAGTACTTC

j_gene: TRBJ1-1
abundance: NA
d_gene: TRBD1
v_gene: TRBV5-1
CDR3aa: CASTMGDRENTEAFF
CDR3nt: TGCGCCAGCACAATGGGGGACAGGGAGAACACTGAAGCTTTCTTT

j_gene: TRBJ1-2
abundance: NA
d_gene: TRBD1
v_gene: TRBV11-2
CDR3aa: CASSSPTGNGYTF
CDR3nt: TGTGCCAGCAGCTCGCCGACAGGGAATGGCTACACCTTC

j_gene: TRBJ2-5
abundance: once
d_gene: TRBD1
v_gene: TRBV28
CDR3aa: CASSFLTGGKETQYF
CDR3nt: TGTGCCAGCAGTTTCCTGACAGGGGGTAAAGAGACCCAGTACTTC

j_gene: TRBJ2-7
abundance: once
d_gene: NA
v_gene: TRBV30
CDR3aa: CAWSEDRSYEQYF
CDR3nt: TGTGCCTGGAGTGAAGACCGCTCCTACGAGCAGTACTTC

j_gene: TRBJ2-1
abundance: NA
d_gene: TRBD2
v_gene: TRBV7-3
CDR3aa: CASSHQTSGRLYNEQFF
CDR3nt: TGTGCCAGCAGCCACCAGACTAGCGGGAGACTCTACAATGAGCAGTTCTTC

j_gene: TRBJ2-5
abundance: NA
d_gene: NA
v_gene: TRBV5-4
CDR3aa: CASSLAIETQYF
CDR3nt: TGTGCCAGCAGCTTAGCGATCGAGACCCAGTACTTC

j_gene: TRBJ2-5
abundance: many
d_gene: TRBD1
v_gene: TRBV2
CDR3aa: CASQQGSGETQYF
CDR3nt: TGTGCCAGCCAACAGGGGTCTGGGGAGACCCAGTACTTC

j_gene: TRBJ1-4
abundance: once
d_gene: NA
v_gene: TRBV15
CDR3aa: CATSRAGVEKLFF
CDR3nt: TGTGCCACCAGCAGAGCCGGAGTTGAAAAACTGTTTTTT

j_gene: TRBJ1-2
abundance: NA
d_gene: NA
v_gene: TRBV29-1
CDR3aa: CSMGMGSDYGYTF
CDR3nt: TGCAGCATGGGGATGGGCTCGGACTATGGCTACACCTTC

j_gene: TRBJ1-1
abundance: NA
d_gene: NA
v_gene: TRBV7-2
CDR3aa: CASSLVSGEAFF
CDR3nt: TGTGCCAGCAGCTTAGTAAGTGGGGAAGCTTTCTTT

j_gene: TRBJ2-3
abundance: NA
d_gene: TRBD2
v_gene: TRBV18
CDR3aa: CASSRLAGETDTQYF
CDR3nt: TGTGCCAGCTCACGACTAGCGGGAGAAACAGATACGCAGTATTTT

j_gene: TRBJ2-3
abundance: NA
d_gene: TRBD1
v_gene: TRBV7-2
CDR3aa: CASSPRTGDTDTQYF
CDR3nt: TGTGCCAGCAGCCCCCGGACAGGGGACACAGATACGCAGTATTTT

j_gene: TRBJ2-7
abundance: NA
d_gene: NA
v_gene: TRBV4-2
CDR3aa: CASSQDKGDRNTYF
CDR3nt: TGTGCCAGCAGCCAAGATAAGGGGGATAGAAACACTTACTTC

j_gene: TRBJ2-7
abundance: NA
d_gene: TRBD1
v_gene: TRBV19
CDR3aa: CASSIGTGPYEQYF
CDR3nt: TGTGCCAGTAGTATAGGGACAGGGCCTTACGAGCAGTACTTC

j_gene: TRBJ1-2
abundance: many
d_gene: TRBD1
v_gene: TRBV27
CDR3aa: CASRGQGASGYTF
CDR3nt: TGTGCCAGCAGGGGACAGGGGGCCTCTGGCTACACCTTC

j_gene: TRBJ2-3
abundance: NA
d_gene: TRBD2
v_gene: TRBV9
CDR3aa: CASSVTSGSTDTQYF
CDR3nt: TGTGCCAGCAGCGTAACTAGCGGAAGCACAGATACGCAGTATTTT

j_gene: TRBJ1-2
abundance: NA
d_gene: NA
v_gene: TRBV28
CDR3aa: CASSFPAGEGGYTF
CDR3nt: TGTGCCAGCAGTTTCCCGGCAGGGGAGGGTGGCTACACCTTC

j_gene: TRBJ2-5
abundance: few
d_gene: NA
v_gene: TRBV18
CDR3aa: CASSPPVGETQYF
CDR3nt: TGTGCCAGCTCACCACCGGTGGGAGAGACCCAGTACTTC

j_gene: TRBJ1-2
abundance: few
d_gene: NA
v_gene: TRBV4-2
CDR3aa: CASSPLGARGYTF
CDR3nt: TGTGCCAGCAGCCCCTTGGGGGCCCGGGGCTACACCTTC

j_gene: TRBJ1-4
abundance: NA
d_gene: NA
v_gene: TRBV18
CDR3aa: CASSPYPGNEKLFF
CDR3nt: TGTGCCAGCTCACCCTATCCAGGGAATGAAAAACTGTTTTTT